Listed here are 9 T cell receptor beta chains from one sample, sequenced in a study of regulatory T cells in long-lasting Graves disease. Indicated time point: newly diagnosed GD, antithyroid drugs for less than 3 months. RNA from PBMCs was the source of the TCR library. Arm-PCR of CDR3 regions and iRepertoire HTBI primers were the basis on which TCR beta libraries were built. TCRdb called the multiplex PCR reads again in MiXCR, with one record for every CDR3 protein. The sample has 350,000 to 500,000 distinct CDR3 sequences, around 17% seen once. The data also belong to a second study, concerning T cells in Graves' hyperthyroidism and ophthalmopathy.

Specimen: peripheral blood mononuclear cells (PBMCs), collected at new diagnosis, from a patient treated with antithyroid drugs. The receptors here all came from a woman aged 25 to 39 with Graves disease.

The CDR3 protein is CASTDLGLGWSHEQYF. The CDR3 DNA follows: TGTGCCAGCACTGACCTCGGACTGGGTTGGAGTCACGAGCAGTACTTC. The rearrangement links TRBV6-1 to TRBJ2-7; weak D call: TRBD2 (5 bases). Germline V gives CDR1 MNHNS, CDR2 SASEGT. Trimming removed 7 bases from V and 5 bases from J, with 24 bases in between. The CDR3 has 16 residues.

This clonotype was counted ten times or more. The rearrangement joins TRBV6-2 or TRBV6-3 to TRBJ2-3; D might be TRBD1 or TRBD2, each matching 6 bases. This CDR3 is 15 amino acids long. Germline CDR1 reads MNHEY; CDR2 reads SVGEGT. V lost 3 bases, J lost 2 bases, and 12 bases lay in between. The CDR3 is CASSYTGRDTDTQYF. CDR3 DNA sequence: TGTGCCAGCAGTTATACAGGGCGGGACACAGATACGCAGTATTTT.

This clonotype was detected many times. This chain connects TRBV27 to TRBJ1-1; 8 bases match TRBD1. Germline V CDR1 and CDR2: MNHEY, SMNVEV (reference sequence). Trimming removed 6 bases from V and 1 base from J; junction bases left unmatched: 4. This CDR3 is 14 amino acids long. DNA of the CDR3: TGTGCCAGCAGATGGGACAGGCCGAACACTGAAGCTTTCTTT. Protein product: CASRWDRPNTEAFF.

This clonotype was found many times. CDR3 in DNA: TGTGCCAGCAGTTATACTGCTCAGGGGCCGGCTAGCTATGGCTACACCTTC. This encodes CASSYTAQGPASYGYTF. The rearrangement links TRBV12-3 or TRBV12-4 to TRBJ1-2; tentatively, D is TRBD1 (6 bases). The CDR3 totals 17 residues. Trimming cost V 4 bases and J 4 bases, with 22 bases left between them.

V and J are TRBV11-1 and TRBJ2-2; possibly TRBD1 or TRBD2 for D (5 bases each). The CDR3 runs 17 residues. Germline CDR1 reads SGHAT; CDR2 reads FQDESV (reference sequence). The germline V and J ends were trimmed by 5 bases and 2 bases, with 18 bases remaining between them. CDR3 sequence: CASSPEGTETNTGELFF. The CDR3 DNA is TGTGCCAGCAGCCCTGAAGGGACGGAAACCAACACCGGGGAGCTGTTTTTT.

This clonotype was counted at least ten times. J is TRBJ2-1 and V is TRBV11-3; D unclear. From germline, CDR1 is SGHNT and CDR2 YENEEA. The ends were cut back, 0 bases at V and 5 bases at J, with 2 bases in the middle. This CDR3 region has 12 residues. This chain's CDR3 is CASSLEDNEQFF. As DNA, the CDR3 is TGTGCCAGCAGCTTAGAGGACAATGAGCAGTTCTTC. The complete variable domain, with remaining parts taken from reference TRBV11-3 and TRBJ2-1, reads EAGVVQSPRYKIIEKKQPVAFWCNPISGHNTLYWYLQNLGQGPELLIRYENEEAVDDSQLPKDRFSAERLKGVDSTLKIQPAELGDSAVYLCASSLEDNEQFFGPGTRLTVL.

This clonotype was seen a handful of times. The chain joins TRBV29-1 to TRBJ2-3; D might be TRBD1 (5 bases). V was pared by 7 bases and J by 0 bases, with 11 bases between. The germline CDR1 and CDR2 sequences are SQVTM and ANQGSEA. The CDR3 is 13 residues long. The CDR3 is CSGVQESTDTQYF. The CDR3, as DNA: TGCAGCGGCGTACAGGAGAGCACAGATACGCAGTATTTT.

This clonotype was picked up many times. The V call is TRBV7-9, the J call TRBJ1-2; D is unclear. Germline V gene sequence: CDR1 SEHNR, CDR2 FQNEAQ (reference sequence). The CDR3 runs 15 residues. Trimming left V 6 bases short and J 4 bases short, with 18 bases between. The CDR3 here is CASRFVGSTSYGYTF. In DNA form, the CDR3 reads TGTGCCAGCAGATTTGTTGGCAGCACTTCCTATGGCTACACCTTC.

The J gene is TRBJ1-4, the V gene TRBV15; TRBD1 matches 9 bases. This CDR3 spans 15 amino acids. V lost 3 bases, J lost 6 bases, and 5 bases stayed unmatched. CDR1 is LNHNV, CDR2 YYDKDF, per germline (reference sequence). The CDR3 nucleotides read TGTGCCACCAGCAGTCGGGACAGGGTGTATGAAAAACTGTTTTTT. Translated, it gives CATSSRDRVYEKLFF.